This record looks at one TCR beta chain sequence and its context. Antigen unknown. These data originate in a study of a mutant IDH1 vaccine in newly diagnosed glioma. Looking at the study overall: Patients got their first vaccination 4-6 weeks after radiotherapy alone, or with temozolomide cycles. Treated patients, averaging around 40 years, were roughly 62% male and approximately 38% female. Receipt of radiotherapy, temozolomide, or both preceded the study, and most received both.

The ends were cut back, 4 bases at V and 2 bases at J, with 13 bases in the middle. Germline CDR1 SGHRS, CDR2 YFSETQ. This CDR3 has 15 residues. Libraries were prepared by immunoSEQ multiplex PCR; TCRdb keeps only in-frame clonotypes and omits some of them. The sample records tens of thousands of clones, 84% being singletons. Time point in this sample: week 35, safety follow-up. The study gave 300 ug of mutant IDH1 20-mer peptide per vaccine dose, with topical imiquimod. Patients received eight vaccinations in weeks 1, 3, 5, 7, 11, 15, 19, 23. This sample comprised PBMCs, obtained from a glioma patient whose treatment included an IDH1 peptide vaccine. This chain joins TRBV5-1 and TRBJ1-5; D is unclear. This TCR came from a man aged 30 to 45 with glioma. The DNA for the CDR3 is TGCGCCAGCAGCCCCACTGGCCAGGGCAATCAGCCCCAGCATTTT. It yields the protein CASSPTGQGNQPQHF.